This entry describes one TCR beta chain. Its cognate antigen is unknown. This sample is part of a study of cytomegalovirus exposure and HLA in healthy donors. Only in-frame clones appear in the TCRdb table, and some are missing; sequencing was by immunoSEQ multiplex PCR. This table has roughly 75,000 clones, roughly 94% appearing once. Study-wide results and limits: High specificity and sensitivity for cytomegalovirus status were reported for the classifier.

Sequenced input: PBMCs. The sequence was obtained from a woman between 18 and 30 years old in good health and CMV-seropositive.

The DNA of the CDR3 is TGCGCCAGCAGCCGACACGACAGGGGTAATGAGCAGTTCTTC. Protein product: CASSRHDRGNEQFF. The chain couples TRBV4-1 to TRBJ2-1; TRBD1 aligns across 8 bases. The CDR3 contains 14 residues. V lost 4 bases, J lost 7 bases, and 6 bases stayed unmatched. Per germline, CDR1 MGHRA and CDR2 YSYEKL.